The 29 T cell receptor beta chains listed next were all sequenced from one sample in a study of T cells in Graves' hyperthyroidism and ophthalmopathy. Amplification targeted TCR beta CDR3 regions from RNA transcripts. HTBI primers were used for first-round RT-PCR of the TCR CDR3. One entry per CDR3 protein results from TCRdb running MiXCR on the multiplex PCR reads. Altogether 450,000 to 600,000 distinct CDR3 sequences are present, around 15% being singletons, with the ten largest covering approximately 14%. What was sequenced was blood. Source of these receptors: a woman in her 40s with Graves' hyperthyroidism.

This clonotype has a count of ten or more. The rearrangement uses TRBV12-5 and TRBJ1-5; D is undetermined. Germline V gene data show CDR1 as LGHNT and CDR2 as FRNRAP. V lost 0 bases and J lost 6, with 3 bases in between. The CDR3 runs 12 residues. CDR3 protein: CASGLVSQPQHF. For the CDR3, the DNA is TGTGCTAGTGGTTTGGTCTCTCAGCCCCAGCATTTT. Together with reference TRBV12-5 and TRBJ1-5, the CDR3 gives the full variable domain: DARVTQTPRHKVTEMGQEVTMRCQPILGHNTVFWYRQTMMQGLELLAYFRNRAPLDDSGMPKDRFSAEMPDATLATLKIQPSEPRDSAVYFCASGLVSQPQHFGDGTRLSIL.

The chain links TRBV3-1 to TRBJ2-5; 12 nucleotides agree with TRBD2. With V trimmed by 7 bases and J by 5 bases, 17 bases remained unmatched. CDR1 and CDR2 (germline): LGHDT, YNNKEL (reference sequence). This CDR3 has 18 residues. CDR3 amino acids: CASTPISTSGRRGETQYF. CDR3 in DNA: TGTGCCAGCACCCCTATTTCTACTAGCGGGAGGAGAGGGGAGACCCAGTACTTC.

This clonotype was recorded many times. The V and J genes are TRBV5-1 and TRBJ1-1; weak D call: TRBD1 (5 bases). V lost 0 bases, J lost 6 bases, and 9 bases lay in between. Germline V gene sequence: CDR1 SGHRS, CDR2 YFSETQ. CDR3 size: 13 residues. As DNA, the CDR3 is TGCGCCAGCAGCTTGGAAGGGGACGCTGAAGCTTTCTTT. Amino acid sequence: CASSLEGDAEAFF.

This clonotype was counted a few times. The chain recombines TRBV19 with TRBJ1-1, with D hard to call. V was trimmed by 6 bases and J by 0 bases, leaving 14 bases between them. Germline-derived CDR1 and CDR2 are LNHDA and SQIVND (reference sequence). CDR3 size: 15 residues. CDR3 protein: CASSLLGEMNTEAFF. CDR3 in DNA: TGTGCCAGTAGCCTTTTGGGCGAAATGAACACTGAAGCTTTCTTT. Using reference TRBV19 and TRBJ1-1 for the parts outside the CDR3, the full variable domain is DGGITQSPKYLFRKEGQNVTLSCEQNLNHDAMYWYRQDPGQGLRLIYYSQIVNDFQKGDIAEGYSVSREKKESFPLTVTSAQKNPTAFYLCASSLLGEMNTEAFFGQGTRLTVV.

This clonotype was observed many times. The chain uses TRBV28 and TRBJ1-1; possible D gene TRBD1, 6 bases. This CDR3 has 17 amino acids. Germline assignment: CDR1 MDHEN and CDR2 SYDVKM. Between the trimmed V and J ends, which lost 3 bases and 2 bases, there was a span of 19 bases. The CDR3 sequence is CASSLWQGPFANTEAFF. The CDR3 nucleotides are TGTGCCAGCAGTTTGTGGCAGGGGCCGTTTGCCAACACTGAAGCTTTCTTT. Full variable domain (outside the CDR3, taken from reference TRBV28 and TRBJ1-1): DVKVTQSSRYLVKRTGEKVFLECVQDMDHENMFWYRQDPGLGLRLIYFSYDVKMKEKGDIPEGYSVSREKKERFSLILESASTNQTSMYLCASSLWQGPFANTEAFFGQGTRLTVV.

This clonotype was recorded many times. The chain links TRBV20-1 to TRBJ2-1; TRBD2 agrees at 7 bases. The CDR3 contains 15 residues. In germline, CDR1 is DFQATT, CDR2 SNEGSKA (reference sequence). V lost 3 bases, J lost 7 bases, and 12 bases stayed unmatched. This CDR3 is CSARRDQTSSNEQFF. CDR3 nucleotides: TGCAGTGCTAGGAGAGATCAGACTAGCTCTAATGAGCAGTTCTTC.

This clonotype was counted ten times or more. The CDR3 DNA reads TGTGCCAGCAGTCCTCCTGGGGGACTAGAATACGAGCAGTACTTC. As protein: CASSPPGGLEYEQYF. The chain recombines TRBV28 with TRBJ2-7; 8 nucleotides agree with TRBD2. CDR3 length: 15 residues. V was pared by 5 bases and J by 4 bases, with 10 bases of the junction left unmatched. Germline loops: CDR1 MDHEN, CDR2 SYDVKM.

This clonotype was seen a few times. The gene calls are TRBV11-3 and TRBJ1-4, with D perhaps matching TRBD1 (6 bases). CDR1 is SGHNT and CDR2 is YENEEA in the germline V gene. The CDR3 sequence is 14 residues long. Between the trimmed V and J ends, which lost 11 bases and 3 bases, there was a span of 16 bases. CDR3 residues: CAGGRATANEKLFF. In DNA, the CDR3 is TGTGCCGGGGGCAGGGCAACGGCTAATGAAAAACTGTTTTTT.

The table lists this clonotype with many counts. The rearrangement links TRBV5-1 to TRBJ2-3, with 9 bases fitting TRBD2. J gave up 0 bases and V 0 bases, and 2 bases lay outside the gene matches. The length of the CDR3 is 16 residues. Germline lookup yields CDR1 SGHRS and CDR2 YFSETQ. CDR3 amino acids: CASSLETSGSTDTQYF. For the CDR3, the DNA is TGCGCCAGCAGCTTGGAGACTAGCGGAAGCACAGATACGCAGTATTTT.

The chain uses TRBV5-1 and TRBJ2-1; 7 nucleotides align to TRBD1. With 4 bases clipped from V and 0 bases from J, the junction kept 7 bases outside the gene matches. The CDR3 consists of 16 residues. Germline V gene lookup returns CDR1 SGHRS and CDR2 YFSETQ. The CDR3 is CASSPPEGASYNEQFF. CDR3 DNA sequence: TGCGCCAGCAGCCCCCCCGAGGGGGCCTCCTACAATGAGCAGTTCTTC.

This clonotype occurred many times. The J gene is TRBJ2-7, the V gene TRBV12-3 or TRBV12-4; D is unclear. V lost 4 bases and J 6 bases, leaving 7 bases between the germline ends. This CDR3 has 11 residues. The CDR3 region is CASSSLSEQYF. The DNA for the CDR3 is TGTGCCAGCAGTTCACTTAGCGAGCAGTACTTC.

This sequence joins TRBV2 and TRBJ2-3, with 8 bases fitting TRBD1. Germline CDR1 SNHLY, CDR2 FYNNEI. The CDR3 runs to 15 residues. V trimming: 7 bases; J trimming: 3 bases; junction bases outside the gene matches: 9. CDR3 in amino acids: CASNAARTGTDTQYF. The CDR3 region has the DNA TGTGCCAGCAACGCAGCCCGGACAGGGACAGATACGCAGTATTTT.

This clonotype was seen many times. The gene calls are TRBV11-2 and TRBJ2-7; 13 nucleotides match TRBD2. Germline values: CDR1 SGHAT, CDR2 FQNNGV. Unmatched junction bases numbered 13, after V lost 5 bases and J lost 3 bases. The CDR3 is 18 amino acids. CDR3 amino acids: CASSLKDGGLAGNYEQYF. In nucleotides, the CDR3 is TGTGCCAGCAGCCTCAAAGATGGGGGACTAGCGGGAAACTACGAGCAGTACTTC.

This clonotype was counted only a few times. This chain connects TRBV6-1 to TRBJ2-2; 7 bases are shared with TRBD1. There are 15 residues in the CDR3. In germline, CDR1 is MNHNS, CDR2 SASEGT. The J segment lost 3 bases and the V segment lost 6 bases, leaving 7 bases of the junction unmatched. CDR3 sequence reads: CASRKDRPDTGELFF. The CDR3 coding sequence is TGTGCCAGCAGGAAGGACAGGCCCGACACCGGGGAGCTGTTTTTT.

With regard to this clonotype: A much larger clonotype is one base distant, so this may be a read error. The chain couples TRBV20-1 to TRBJ1-5; 8 bases are a match to TRBD1. V was clipped by 7 bases and J by 0 bases; unmatched bases: 8. The CDR3 runs to 15 residues. Germline V CDR1 and CDR2: DFQATT, SNEGSKA (reference sequence). As DNA, the CDR3 is TGCAGTGTAACAACAGGGGGATATAGCAATCAGCCCCAGCATTTT. It codes for CSVTTGGYSNQPQHF.

This chain joins TRBV6-1 and TRBJ2-1; 8 bases are a match to TRBD1. This CDR3 is built from 15 residues. Germline-derived CDR1 and CDR2 are MNHNS and SASEGT. V shed 6 bases and J 6 bases; nucleotides not matched to a gene: 10. CDR3 sequence reads: CASSSDRGGFNEQFF. The CDR3 nucleotides read TGTGCCAGCAGCAGTGACAGGGGCGGGTTCAATGAGCAGTTCTTC.

This clonotype was detected many times. The CDR3 sequence: CASSSSRDEVEQYF. The CDR3 DNA follows: TGTGCCAGCAGCTCCTCGCGGGACGAAGTCGAGCAGTACTTC. The chain joins TRBV11-2 to TRBJ2-7, with D tentatively TRBD2 (6 bases). The V end was cut by 4 bases, the J end by 6 bases, with 16 bases between. Germline loops: CDR1 SGHAT, CDR2 FQNNGV. The length of the CDR3 is 14 residues.

This clonotype appeared a few times. The genes are TRBV7-3 and TRBJ2-7; 9 bases agree with TRBD2. Germline V gives CDR1 SGHTA, CDR2 FQGTGA. The trim removed 3 bases at V and 7 bases at J, leaving 4 bases unmatched. This CDR3 spans 13 amino acids. The CDR3 DNA is TGTGCCAGCAGCTTTGCGGGGGGGAGTGAGCAGTACTTC. The encoded protein is CASSFAGGSEQYF.

The sample holds many counts of this clonotype. This chain joins TRBV6-1 and TRBJ2-1; D call uncertain. This CDR3 contains 15 residues. The V and J ends lost 6 bases and 0 bases respectively, with 12 bases between them. The V gene's germline CDR1 is MNHNS and CDR2 SASEGT. The CDR3 loop is CASRDTVTSYNEQFF. The DNA for the CDR3 is TGTGCCAGCAGAGACACCGTTACCTCCTACAATGAGCAGTTCTTC.

This clonotype was seen a handful of times. The chain links TRBV5-8 to TRBJ2-7; 8 positions match TRBD1. The CDR3 is 15 residues long. Trimming cost V 3 bases and J 0 bases; bases outside gene matches: 5. Germline V gene data show CDR1 as SGHTS and CDR2 as YDEGEE. CDR3 in DNA: TGTGCCAGCAGCTACTGGACAGGGAGCTCCTACGAGCAGTACTTC. Translated, it gives CASSYWTGSSYEQYF.

This clonotype was observed at least ten times. The V call is TRBV4-1, the J call TRBJ2-3, with 16 nucleotides matching TRBD2. The CDR3 is 19 amino acids. Germline assignment: CDR1 MGHRA and CDR2 YSYEKL. V dropped 8 bases and J dropped 2; count of bases not matched to a gene: 13. CDR3 sequence: CASHPIGGLAGGPTDTQYF. The CDR3 DNA reads TGCGCCAGCCACCCTATCGGGGGACTAGCGGGAGGGCCCACAGATACGCAGTATTTT.

At least ten counts were recorded for this clonotype. The chain couples TRBV28 to TRBJ1-6; 12 nucleotides align to TRBD1. The CDR3 totals 16 residues. Germline CDR1 and CDR2: MDHEN and SYDVKM. The V segment lost 7 bases and the J segment 7 bases; nucleotides outside the gene matches: 8. CDR3 residues: CASIPGQGAQNSPLHF. For the CDR3, the DNA is TGTGCCAGCATTCCGGGACAGGGGGCGCAAAATTCACCCCTCCACTTT.

In regard to this clonotype: This clone may be a read error of a much larger clone one base away. The rearrangement links TRBV27 to TRBJ1-4; D gene unclear. CDR3 length: 16 residues. Germline V gene sequence: CDR1 MNHEY, CDR2 SMNVEV (reference sequence). CDR3 in DNA: TGTGCCACCAGTGATTTTGGAGACGGAGGTAATGAAAAACTGTTTTTT. This sequence encodes CATSDFGDGGNEKLFF.

The chain is built from TRBV3-1 and TRBJ1-2; D may be TRBD1 (5 bases). The CDR3 length is 15 residues. CDR1 and CDR2 from the germline V gene are LGHDT and YNNKEL (reference sequence). V dropped 2 bases and J dropped 3 bases, with 13 bases sitting between them. CDR3 sequence: CASSQSNLGDYGYTF. CDR3 nucleotide sequence: TGTGCCAGCAGCCAATCGAACCTGGGGGACTATGGCTACACCTTC.

The chain couples TRBV3-1 to TRBJ1-6, with TRBD1 as a possible D gene (6 bases). CDR1 is LGHDT, CDR2 YNNKEL, per germline (reference sequence). The V gene lost 1 base and the J gene lost 13 bases, with 11 bases spanning the gap. CDR3 size: 13 residues. The CDR3 nucleotides read TGTGCCAGCAGCCAAGCACAGGGAATTCCCCTCCACTTT. Its translation: CASSQAQGIPLHF.

This clonotype showed up just a few times. The chain has TRBV4-1 and TRBJ2-1; 7 bases align to TRBD2. The CDR3 contains 15 residues. Unmatched junction bases numbered 10, after V lost 1 base and J lost 10 bases. The germline V gene has CDR1 MGHRA and CDR2 YSYEKL. CDR3 residues: CASSQVGGGVGEQFF. The DNA for the CDR3 is TGCGCCAGCAGCCAAGTGGGGGGAGGGGTGGGGGAGCAGTTCTTC.

This clonotype was counted many times. The CDR3, as DNA: TGTGCCAGCAGGTCGCCTAGACAGGGAAGGGGGAGGAACTATGGCTACACCTTC. Translation gives CASRSPRQGRGRNYGYTF. The V call is TRBV28, the J call TRBJ1-2, with 7 bases that match TRBD1. Germline loops: CDR1 MDHEN, CDR2 SYDVKM. J lost 2 bases, V lost 6 bases, and 18 bases had no gene match. The CDR3 is 18 residues long.

This chain uses TRBV14 with TRBJ2-1, with 7 bases aligning to TRBD2. Germline assignment: CDR1 SGHDN and CDR2 FVKESK. The junction had 5 bases not matched to a gene; V was cut back by 5 bases and J by 7 bases. The CDR3 sequence is 13 residues long. CDR3 nucleotides: TGTGCCAGCAGCACGGGACTACCAAATGAGCAGTTCTTC. Translation gives CASSTGLPNEQFF.

This clonotype was seen ten or more times. V gene TRBV27 combines with J gene TRBJ2-7, with 9 bases identical to TRBD2. The CDR3 is 13 amino acids. J was trimmed by 2 bases and V by 5 bases; bases with no gene match: 1. CDR1 and CDR2 (germline): MNHEY, SMNVEV (reference sequence). The CDR3 protein is CASSRTSAYEQYF. CDR3 sequence (DNA): TGTGCCAGCAGTCGGACTAGCGCCTACGAGCAGTACTTC.